The 20 T cell receptor beta chains listed next were all sequenced from one sample in a study of Graves' ophthalmopathy and Graves' hyperthyroidism. RNA transcripts were the template, and TCR beta CDR3 regions were amplified from them. An opening RT-PCR round employed HTBI primers and preceded a second-round multiplex PCR. Each CDR3 protein gets one entry after TCRdb re-called the multiplex PCR reads with MiXCR. This table holds hundreds of thousands of distinct CDR3 sequences, over 20% found once. Sequencing was performed on peripheral blood. The source is a woman aged 18-29 years with stable Graves' hyperthyroidism. Some clones in this sample may be carry-over from other donors' samples.

V and J are TRBV7-2 and TRBJ2-7, with a weak D call TRBD1 (6 bases). V dropped 5 bases and J dropped 3 bases, with 14 bases sitting between them. The CDR3 runs 14 residues. Germline CDR1 is SGHTA and CDR2 is FQGNSA. The CDR3 DNA follows: TGTGCCAGCAGCCATGACAGGAACAGCTACGAGCAGTACTTC. Translating gives CASSHDRNSYEQYF. The whole variable domain, remainder taken from reference TRBV7-2 and TRBJ2-7, is GAGVSQSPSNKVTEKGKDVELRCDPISGHTALYWYRQSLGQGLEFLIYFQGNSAPDKSGLPSDRFSAERTGGSVSTLTIQRTQQEDSAVYLCASSHDRNSYEQYFGPGTRLTVT.

This clonotype was counted at least ten times. This sequence joins TRBV30 and TRBJ2-2, with TRBD2 identical over 10 bases. The germline CDR1 and CDR2 sequences are GTSNPN and SVGIG (reference sequence). V lost 3 bases to trimming and J lost 4 bases; unmatched junction nucleotides: 2. The CDR3 extends over 14 amino acids. For the CDR3, the DNA is TGTGCCTGGAGACTAGCGGGGACCACCGGGGAGCTGTTTTTT. Translation gives CAWRLAGTTGELFF.

In this sample, this clonotype turned up many times. The chain couples TRBV6-1 to TRBJ1-2, with D unclear. Germline V gene lookup returns CDR1 MNHNS and CDR2 SASEGT. The CDR3 sequence is 13 residues long. V lost 0 bases and J lost 9, with 11 bases in between. CDR3 nucleotides: TGTGCCAGCAGTGAAGCAACGAGGGCTAGCTACACCTTC. This sequence encodes CASSEATRASYTF.

In its sample, this clonotype was seen many times. This chain connects TRBV27 to TRBJ2-7; 8 positions agree with TRBD2. CDR1 MNHEY and CDR2 SMNVEV come from the germline V gene (reference sequence). Losses at the gene ends were 5 bases for V and 4 bases for J; bases not matched to a gene: 4. This CDR3 region has 13 residues. This chain's CDR3 is CASSRTSHYEQYF. The CDR3 DNA reads as TGTGCCAGCAGTAGGACTAGCCATTACGAGCAGTACTTC.

The rearrangement joins TRBV12-3 or TRBV12-4 to TRBJ1-2, with 7 nucleotides matching TRBD1. The CDR3 length is 14 residues. Losses at the gene ends were 5 bases for V and 4 bases for J; bases not matched to a gene: 7. CDR3: CASSPTTGTYGYTF. The CDR3 nucleotides read TGTGCCAGCAGTCCGACGACAGGGACCTATGGCTACACCTTC.

Comment on this clonotype: A much more abundant neighbour one base away suggests this may be a read error. The CDR3 here is CASSDLTGTGGPGELFF. CDR3 nucleotide sequence: TGCGCCAGCAGCGACCTAACGGGAACCGGTGGTCCCGGGGAGCTGTTTTTT. The V call is TRBV10-1, the J call TRBJ2-2; possibly TRBD2 for D (5 bases). Germline CDR1 and CDR2: WNHNN and SYGVQD (reference sequence). The CDR3 runs 17 residues. V was cut by 6 bases and J by 6 bases, with 23 bases left in between.

This clonotype was seen ten or more times. This chain uses TRBV7-8 with TRBJ2-7; D gene ambiguous. The CDR3 is 14 amino acids. The germline gives CDR1 SGHVS, CDR2 FQNEAQ. The germline V and J ends were trimmed by 5 bases and 3 bases, with 14 bases remaining between them. The CDR3 is CASSPGQRYYEQYF. CDR3 nucleotides: TGTGCCAGCAGCCCAGGCCAGAGATACTACGAGCAGTACTTC.

The chain carries TRBV28 and TRBJ1-1; no clear D gene. V lost 7 bases and J lost 6, with 9 bases in between. The CDR3 sequence is 11 residues long. Germline CDR1 reads MDHEN; CDR2 reads SYDVKM. The CDR3 DNA is TGTGCCAGCAAGGGTGGCGCTGAAGCTTTCTTT. It encodes CASKGGAEAFF.

The rearrangement uses TRBV28 and TRBJ2-2; weak D call: TRBD2 (6 bases). The CDR3 runs to 17 residues. Germline V gene sequence: CDR1 MDHEN, CDR2 SYDVKM. V was cut by 2 bases and J by 0 bases, with 13 bases left in between. The chain's CDR3 is CASSLNLEGSNTGELFF. In DNA form, the CDR3 reads TGTGCCAGCAGTTTAAACCTGGAGGGTTCGAACACCGGGGAGCTGTTTTTT.

J is TRBJ2-7 and V is TRBV11-1; 9 bases are a match to TRBD1. Looked up from germline, CDR1 is SGHAT and CDR2 is FQDESV (reference sequence). With 2 bases clipped from V and 3 bases from J, the junction kept 11 bases outside the gene matches. The CDR3 runs to 17 residues. The CDR3 loop is CASSLRVPGQGLYEQYF. The CDR3 DNA reads TGTGCCAGCAGCTTAAGGGTACCGGGACAGGGCCTCTACGAGCAGTACTTC.

In this sample, this clonotype turned up many times. This rearrangement joins TRBV30 to TRBJ1-1; the D gene is possibly TRBD1 (6 bases). Trimming stripped 5 bases from V and 6 bases from J, with 13 bases between. CDR3 length equals 12 residues. Germline CDR1 is GTSNPN and CDR2 is SVGIG (reference sequence). DNA of the CDR3: TGTGCCTGGGGGGGGGGCCGGTCTGAAGCTTTCTTT. Protein: CAWGGGRSEAFF.

V and J are TRBV7-9 and TRBJ2-7; no clear D. Germline-derived CDR1 and CDR2 are SEHNR and FQNEAQ (reference sequence). Between the trimmed V and J ends, which lost 1 base and 6 bases, there was a span of 16 bases. This CDR3 region has 15 residues. CDR3 loop: CASSLVYRTNGEQYF. CDR3 nucleotide sequence: TGTGCCAGCAGCTTAGTTTACAGAACTAATGGCGAGCAGTACTTC. The full variable domain, rest sourced from reference TRBV7-9 and TRBJ2-7, is DTGVSQNPRHKITKRGQNVTFRCDPISEHNRLYWYRQTLGQGPEFLTYFQNEAQLEKSRLLSDRFSAERPKGSFSTLEIQRTEQGDSAMYLCASSLVYRTNGEQYFGPGTRLTVT.

This clonotype was observed at least ten times. The chain carries TRBV10-3 and TRBJ2-7; no clear D. The V end was cut by 3 bases, the J end by 3 bases, with 6 bases between. The germline CDR1 and CDR2 sequences are ENHRY and SYGVKD. This CDR3 spans 12 amino acids. The CDR3 DNA is TGTGCCATCAGTGAAGGGAACTACGAGCAGTACTTC. Amino acids: CAISEGNYEQYF.

This sequence joins TRBV12-3 or TRBV12-4 and TRBJ1-5; TRBD1 matches 7 bases. V lost 5 bases and J lost 4; bases outside the gene matches: 11. This CDR3 has 16 amino acids. CDR3: CASSPDRVWINQPQHF. The CDR3 DNA sequence: TGTGCCAGCAGTCCAGACAGGGTATGGATTAATCAGCCCCAGCATTTT.

Turning to this clonotype: An end of the junction does not agree with germline; a read error may underlie this. The chain uses TRBV27 and TRBJ2-7; D ambiguous. The CDR3 has 14 amino acids. Germline V CDR1 and CDR2: MNHEY, SMNVEV (reference sequence). CDR3 loop: CASRTLTSPYEQYF. DNA of the CDR3: TGCGCCAGCAGAACATTAACATCCCCCTACGAGCAGTACTTC.

CDR3: CASGLGRQVHNQPQHF. In nucleotides, the CDR3 is TGTGCTAGTGGTTTAGGAAGACAGGTCCACAATCAGCCCCAGCATTTT. The chain uses TRBV12-5 and TRBJ1-5, with D perhaps TRBD1 (6 bases). V lost 3 bases and J 3 bases, leaving 15 bases between the germline ends. The length of the CDR3 is 16 residues. In germline, CDR1 is LGHNT, CDR2 FRNRAP.

This clonotype was seen ten or more times. The V call is TRBV14, the J call TRBJ2-5; D not certain. Trimming left V 2 bases short and J 4 bases short, with 8 bases between. In germline, CDR1 is SGHDN, CDR2 FVKESK. This CDR3 comprises 13 residues. DNA of the CDR3: TGTGCCAGCAGCCAACGCCAGAGAGAGACCCAGTACTTC. It specifies CASSQRQRETQYF.

In its sample, this clonotype was seen a few times. Possible read error: a much larger clone is one base away. The chain recombines TRBV6-1 with TRBJ1-6; D is possibly TRBD1 (6 bases). Germline assignment: CDR1 MNHNS and CDR2 SASEGT. The V and J ends lost 7 bases and 15 bases respectively, with 19 bases between them. CDR3 length: 13 residues. In DNA, the CDR3 is TGTGCCAGCAACACCCAGGGGAGGGCACACCTCCACTTT. Its protein is CASNTQGRAHLHF.

The chain joins TRBV11-2 to TRBJ1-1, with D perhaps matching TRBD1 (5 bases). CDR1 is SGHAT, CDR2 FQNNGV, per germline. There are 15 residues in the CDR3. V was clipped by 4 bases and J by 5 bases, with 17 bases between them. The CDR3 spells CASSSPFGGWTEAFF. The CDR3 DNA sequence: TGTGCCAGCAGCTCCCCCTTTGGGGGGTGGACTGAAGCTTTCTTT. Full variable domain (rest looked up from reference TRBV11-2 and TRBJ1-1): EAGVAQSPRYKIIEKRQSVAFWCNPISGHATLYWYQQILGQGPKLLIQFQNNGVVDDSQLPKDRFSAERLKGVDSTLKIQPAKLEDSAVYLCASSSPFGGWTEAFFGQGTRLTVV.

Note on this clonotype: Because the CDR3 is missing its conserved closing phenylalanine or tryptophan, this is likely a read error. The DNA is left out, because the CDR3 cannot be placed on it with certainty; the CDR3 is given as TCRdb lists it. The chain is built from TRBV6-2 or TRBV6-3 and TRBJ2-2; the listed D gene, TRBD1, was not tested against the DNA. Looked up from germline, CDR1 is MNHEY and CDR2 is SVGEGT. The CDR3 contains 21 residues when both ends are counted. The CDR3 reads CASSYQLPGSGSIEVTGELCL.